This T cell receptor beta chain was profiled in a study of PD-1 blockade in mismatch repair-deficient tumors. In the study overall: All were previously treated, progressing patients with some twelve mismatch repair-deficient cancer types. Whole-study findings and limits: Rapid post-treatment expansion, then contraction, generally preceding radiologic response, marked tumor-resident clones.

Details on this clone: Its specificity is unknown.

Profiling relied on immunoSEQ multiplex PCR, and the TCRdb table lists in-frame clones only, not all of them. This sample has roughly 130,000 clones, with 88% found just once. PCR or immunohistochemistry showed mismatch repair deficiency in every enrolled patient. The TCR-sequenced patients were a few responders to pembrolizumab. Germline CDR1 is LNHDA and CDR2 is SQIVND (reference sequence). CDR3 length: 15 amino acids. V was clipped by 2 bases and J by 2 bases, with 13 bases between them. V gene TRBV19 combines with J gene TRBJ2-7; D may be TRBD1 or TRBD2 (5 bases each). This receptor was obtained from an adult with mismatch repair-deficient cancer. Here the sequenced sample was peripheral blood, taken almost 74 weeks after starting pembrolizumab. The CDR3: CASSISFGDPYEQYF. For the CDR3, the DNA is TGTGCCAGTAGTATATCGTTCGGGGACCCCTACGAGCAGTACTTC.